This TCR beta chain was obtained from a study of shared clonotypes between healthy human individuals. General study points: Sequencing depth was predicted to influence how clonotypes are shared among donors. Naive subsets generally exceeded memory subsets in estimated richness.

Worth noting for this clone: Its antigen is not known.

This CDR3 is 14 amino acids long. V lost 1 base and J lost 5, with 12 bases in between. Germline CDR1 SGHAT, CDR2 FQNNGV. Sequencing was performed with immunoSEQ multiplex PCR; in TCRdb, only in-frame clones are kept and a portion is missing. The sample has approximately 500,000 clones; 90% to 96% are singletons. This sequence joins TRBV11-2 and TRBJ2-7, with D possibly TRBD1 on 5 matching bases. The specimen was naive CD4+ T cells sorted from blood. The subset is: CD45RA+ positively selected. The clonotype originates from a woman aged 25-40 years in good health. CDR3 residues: CASSLVGQGNEQYF. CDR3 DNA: TGTGCCAGCAGCTTAGTGGGGCAGGGTAACGAGCAGTACTTC.